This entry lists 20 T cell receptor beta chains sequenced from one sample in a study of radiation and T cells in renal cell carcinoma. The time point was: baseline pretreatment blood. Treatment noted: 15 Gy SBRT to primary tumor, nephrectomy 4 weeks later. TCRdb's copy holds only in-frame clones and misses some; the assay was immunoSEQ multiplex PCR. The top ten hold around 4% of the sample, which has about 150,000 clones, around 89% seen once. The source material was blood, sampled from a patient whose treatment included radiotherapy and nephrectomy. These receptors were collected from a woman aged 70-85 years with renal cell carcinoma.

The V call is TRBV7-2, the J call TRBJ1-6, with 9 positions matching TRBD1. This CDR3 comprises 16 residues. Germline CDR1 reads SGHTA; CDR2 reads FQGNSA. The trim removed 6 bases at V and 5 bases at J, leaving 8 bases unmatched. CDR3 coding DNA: TGTGCCAGCAGTTCGACCGGGACAGGGCATAATTCACCCCTCCACTTT. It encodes CASSSTGTGHNSPLHF. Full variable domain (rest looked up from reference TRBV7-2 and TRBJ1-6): GAGVSQSPSNKVTEKGKDVELRCDPISGHTALYWYRQSLGQGLEFLIYFQGNSAPDKSGLPSDRFSAERTGGSVSTLTIQRTQQEDSAVYLCASSSTGTGHNSPLHFGNGTRLTVT.

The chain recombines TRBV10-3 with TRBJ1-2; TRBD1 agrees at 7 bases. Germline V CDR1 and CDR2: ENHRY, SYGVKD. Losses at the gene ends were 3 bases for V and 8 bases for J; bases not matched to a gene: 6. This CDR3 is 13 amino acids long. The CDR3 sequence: CAISDEGARGYTF. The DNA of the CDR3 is TGTGCCATCAGTGATGAGGGGGCGCGAGGCTACACCTTC.

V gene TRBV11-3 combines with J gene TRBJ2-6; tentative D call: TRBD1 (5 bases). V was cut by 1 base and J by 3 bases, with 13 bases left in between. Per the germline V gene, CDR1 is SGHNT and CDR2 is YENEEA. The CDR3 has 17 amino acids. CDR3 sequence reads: CASSLGYRLDGANVLTF. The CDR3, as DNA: TGTGCCAGCAGCTTAGGTTACAGGCTAGATGGGGCCAACGTCCTGACTTTC.

CDR3 nucleotide sequence: TGCGCCAGCAGCGACGGGACAGTTGGAGCTTTCTTT. Its protein product is CASSDGTVGAFF. V usage is TRBV5-1 and J usage is TRBJ1-1; 7 nucleotides match TRBD1. V dropped 4 bases and J dropped 10; count of bases not matched to a gene: 7. CDR1 SGHRS and CDR2 YFSETQ come from the germline V gene. This CDR3 has 12 amino acids.

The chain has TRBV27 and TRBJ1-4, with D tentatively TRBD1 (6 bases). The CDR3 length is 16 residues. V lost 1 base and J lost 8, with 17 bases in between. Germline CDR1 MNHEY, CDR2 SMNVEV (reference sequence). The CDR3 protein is CASSLFTGGGLEKLFF. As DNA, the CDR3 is TGTGCCAGCAGTTTATTCACCGGGGGGGGCCTGGAAAAACTGTTTTTT.

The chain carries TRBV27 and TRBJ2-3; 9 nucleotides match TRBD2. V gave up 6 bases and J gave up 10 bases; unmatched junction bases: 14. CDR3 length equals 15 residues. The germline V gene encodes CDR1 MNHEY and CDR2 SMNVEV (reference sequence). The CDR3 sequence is CASSHGTSRSEAQYF. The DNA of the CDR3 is TGTGCCAGCAGCCACGGGACTAGCCGGTCGGAGGCGCAGTATTTT.

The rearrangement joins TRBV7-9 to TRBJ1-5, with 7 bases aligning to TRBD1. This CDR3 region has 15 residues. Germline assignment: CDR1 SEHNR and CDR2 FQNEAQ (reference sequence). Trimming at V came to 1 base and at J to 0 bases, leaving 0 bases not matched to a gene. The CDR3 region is CASSLGDSSNQPQHF. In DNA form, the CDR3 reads TGTGCCAGCAGCTTAGGGGACAGTAGCAATCAGCCCCAGCATTTT.

CDR3 amino acids: CASRGAGASTDTQYF. As DNA, the CDR3 is TGTGCCAGCAGAGGAGCGGGGGCCTCCACAGATACGCAGTATTTT. The V gene is TRBV4-2, the J gene TRBJ2-3; 8 nucleotides align to TRBD2. This CDR3 is 15 amino acids long. CDR1 is LGHNA and CDR2 is YNFKEQ in the germline V gene. Trimming removed 6 bases from V and 2 bases from J; junction bases left unmatched: 7.

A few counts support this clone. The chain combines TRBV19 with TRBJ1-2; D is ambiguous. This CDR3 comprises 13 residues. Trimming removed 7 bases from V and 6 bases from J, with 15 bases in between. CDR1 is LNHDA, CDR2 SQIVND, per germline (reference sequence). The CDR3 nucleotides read TGTGCCAGTATCCCCCAAGGAGGCGATGGCTACACCTTC. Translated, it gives CASIPQGGDGYTF.

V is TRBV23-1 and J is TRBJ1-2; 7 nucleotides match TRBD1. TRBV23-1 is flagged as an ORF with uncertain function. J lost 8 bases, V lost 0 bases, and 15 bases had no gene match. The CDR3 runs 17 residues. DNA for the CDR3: TGCGCCAGCAGTCAATCGACCTCTCGGGACAGCCAACAGGGCTACACCTTC. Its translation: CASSQSTSRDSQQGYTF.

DNA for the CDR3: TGTGCCAGCAGCCCAGTCCCGGGACAGGGTAAAGGAAACACCATATATTTT. Translation: CASSPVPGQGKGNTIYF. The chain recombines TRBV5-5 with TRBJ1-3, with 9 bases matching TRBD1. This CDR3 region has 17 residues. The V gene's germline CDR1 is SGHKS and CDR2 YYEKEE (reference sequence). Unmatched junction bases numbered 12, after V lost 4 bases and J lost 4 bases.

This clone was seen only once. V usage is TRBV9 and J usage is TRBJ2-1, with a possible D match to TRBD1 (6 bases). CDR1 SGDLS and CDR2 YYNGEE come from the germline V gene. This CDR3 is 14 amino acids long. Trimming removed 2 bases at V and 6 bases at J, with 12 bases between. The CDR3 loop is CASSVHVQGNEQFF. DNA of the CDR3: TGTGCCAGCAGCGTTCACGTACAGGGCAATGAGCAGTTCTTC.

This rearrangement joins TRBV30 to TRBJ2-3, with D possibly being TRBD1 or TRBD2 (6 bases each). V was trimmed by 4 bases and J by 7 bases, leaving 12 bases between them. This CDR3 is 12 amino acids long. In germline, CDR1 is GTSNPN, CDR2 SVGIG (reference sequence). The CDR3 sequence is CAWTGAENTQYF. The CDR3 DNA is TGTGCCTGGACGGGGGCGGAAAATACGCAGTATTTT.

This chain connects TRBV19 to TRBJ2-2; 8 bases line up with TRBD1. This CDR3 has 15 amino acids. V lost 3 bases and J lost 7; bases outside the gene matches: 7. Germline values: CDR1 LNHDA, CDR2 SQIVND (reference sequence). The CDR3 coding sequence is TGTGCCAGTAGTATTGGGGCAGGGGGCCGCGGGGAGCTGTTTTTT. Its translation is CASSIGAGGRGELFF.

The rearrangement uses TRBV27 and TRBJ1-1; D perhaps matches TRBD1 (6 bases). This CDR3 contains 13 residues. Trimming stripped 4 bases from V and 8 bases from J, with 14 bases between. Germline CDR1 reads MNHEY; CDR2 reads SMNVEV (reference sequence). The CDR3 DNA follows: TGTGCCAGCAGTTCCCCCGGGACACTCGAAGCTTTCTTT. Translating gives CASSSPGTLEAFF.

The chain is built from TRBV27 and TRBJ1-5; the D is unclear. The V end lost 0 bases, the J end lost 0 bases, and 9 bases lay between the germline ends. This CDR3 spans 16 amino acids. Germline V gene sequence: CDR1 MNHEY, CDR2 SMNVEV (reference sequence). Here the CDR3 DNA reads TGTGCCAGCAGTTTATCAGCCGGTGATAGCAATCAGCCCCAGCATTTT. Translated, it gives CASSLSAGDSNQPQHF.

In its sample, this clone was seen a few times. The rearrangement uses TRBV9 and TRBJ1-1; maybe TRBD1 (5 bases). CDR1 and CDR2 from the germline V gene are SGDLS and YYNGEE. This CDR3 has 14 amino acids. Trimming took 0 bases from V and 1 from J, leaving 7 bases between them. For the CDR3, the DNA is TGTGCCAGCAGCGTAGTAGGGGCGAACACTGAAGCTTTCTTT. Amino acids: CASSVVGANTEAFF.

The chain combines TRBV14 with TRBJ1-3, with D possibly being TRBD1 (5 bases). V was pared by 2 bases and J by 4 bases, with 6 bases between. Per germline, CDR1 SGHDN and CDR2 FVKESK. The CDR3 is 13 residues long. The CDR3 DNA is TGTGCCAGCAGCCAAAGACAGGGAAACACCATATATTTT. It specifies CASSQRQGNTIYF.

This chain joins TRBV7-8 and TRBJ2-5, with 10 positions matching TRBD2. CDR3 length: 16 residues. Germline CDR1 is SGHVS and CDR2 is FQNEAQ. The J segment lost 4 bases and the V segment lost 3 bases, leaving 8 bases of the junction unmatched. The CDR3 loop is CASSFLSGGAGETQYF. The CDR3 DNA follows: TGTGCCAGCAGCTTTCTCAGCGGGGGGGCGGGAGAGACCCAGTACTTC.

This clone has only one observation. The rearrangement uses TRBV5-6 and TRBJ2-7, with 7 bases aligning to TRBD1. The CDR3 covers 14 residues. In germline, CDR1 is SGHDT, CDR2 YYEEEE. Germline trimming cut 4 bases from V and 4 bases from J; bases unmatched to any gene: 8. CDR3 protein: CASSPRQGIYEQYF. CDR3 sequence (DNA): TGTGCCAGCAGCCCTCGACAGGGAATTTACGAGCAGTACTTC.